The rows below give T cell receptor beta chains drawn from one sample of a study of vaccination and CD4 T cells after COVID-19. One entry per CDR3 protein, called by TCRdb with MiXCR from the PCR reads. The sample yields about 21,000 distinct CDR3 sequences, around 40% seen once. No antigen is known for these receptors. The source material was CD4+ T cells from blood, cultured in vitro, sampled before SARS-CoV-2 vaccination. The source is a human donor who had recovered from COVID-19. The CDR3 runs from the conserved cysteine through the conserved F or W.

v_gene	j_gene	CDR3aa
TRBV7-9	TRBJ2-7	CASSSGGGSSYEQYF
TRBV19	TRBJ2-7	CASSIARGRTEQYF
TRBV28	TRBJ2-3	CASSLTDTQYF
TRBV3-1	TRBJ2-7	CASSLTGGAGYEQYF
TRBV30	TRBJ1-5	CAWTTGQSNQPQHF
TRBV7-2	TRBJ1-2	CASSSQGALGYTF
TRBV6-1	TRBJ2-4	CASSPGLVGAQNIQYF
TRBV6-2/TRBV6-3	TRBJ1-1	CASSPRQGRMNTEAFF
TRBV11-3	TRBJ1-1	CASSLQGGTNTEAFF
TRBV5-4	TRBJ2-1	CASSLARGSYNEQFF
TRBV5-4	TRBJ2-3	CASSSRWGDTQYF
TRBV7-9	TRBJ2-3	CASSSFSGGDTQYF
TRBV10-3	TRBJ2-7	CAIRAGRPNNEQYF
TRBV6-2/TRBV6-3	TRBJ1-5	CASSFFSGSGNQPQHF
TRBV2	TRBJ1-2	CASSPGGVNYGYTF
TRBV6-1	TRBJ2-2	CASRWTSGRQTGELFF
TRBV5-1	TRBJ2-1	CASSLLLGGEQFF
TRBV7-3	TRBJ1-1	CASGLGGKNTEAFF
TRBV20-1	TRBJ1-3	CSVPTDSGNTIYF
TRBV5-4	TRBJ2-5	CASSLRGRSETQYF
TRBV18	TRBJ2-5	CASSSSGVVETQYF
TRBV7-2	TRBJ1-4	CASSFVESEKLFF
TRBV20-1	TRBJ2-3	CSVLRQGDADTQYF
TRBV28	TRBJ1-1	CASTRQGAYNTEAFF